This T cell receptor (beta chain) emerged from a study of blood T cell repertoires in COVID-19. Study-level background: Sample material is recorded as cDNA or gDNA derived from T cells, B-cell-depleted T cells, or PBMCs.

CDR3 length: 15 residues. CDR1 LNHDA and CDR2 SQIVND come from the germline V gene (reference sequence). V dropped 6 bases and J dropped 7; count of bases not matched to a gene: 12. Data came from immunoSEQ multiplex PCR; TCRdb stores just in-frame clones and leaves some out. The data show around 300,000 clones, approximately 88% seen once. This rearrangement joins TRBV19 to TRBJ1-5; 7 bases line up with TRBD1. This TCR came from a man aged 45-65 years with acute or convalescent COVID-19. What was sequenced was peripheral blood. CDR3 amino acids: CASSTTTGNSQPQHF. The DNA of the CDR3 is TGTGCCAGTAGCACCACGACAGGGAATAGCCAGCCCCAGCATTTT.